The 10 T cell receptor beta chains below all came from one sample that was sequenced in a study of PD-1 blockade in classical Hodgkin lymphoma. Using immunoSEQ multiplex PCR, the repertoire was profiled, and TCRdb retains in-frame clones only, with some absent. The profile covers tens of thousands of clones, with roughly 70% appearing a single time and 20% to 30% taken by the ten largest. Every patient was affected by relapse after autologous stem cell transplantation, while exposure to brentuximab vedotin was not uniform. Here the sequenced sample was peripheral blood mononuclear cells (PBMCs), taken before the second cycle of nivolumab. The origin of the receptors is a human donor with classical Hodgkin lymphoma.

The CDR3: CASSEYPGPRYF. DNA of the CDR3: TGTGCCAGCAGTGAATACCCCGGGCCGAGGTACTTC. The chain links TRBV25-1 to TRBJ2-7, with D unresolved. The germline CDR1 and CDR2 sequences are MGHDK and SYGVNS. The germline V and J ends were trimmed by 0 bases and 12 bases, with 12 bases remaining between them. The CDR3 sequence is 12 residues long.

This clone showed up just once. This chain uses TRBV9 with TRBJ2-3; no firm D call. The CDR3 extends over 12 amino acids. Looked up from germline, CDR1 is SGDLS and CDR2 is YYNGEE. V was trimmed by 0 bases and J by 6 bases, leaving 5 bases between them. CDR3 amino acids: CASSVVGDTQYF. CDR3 sequence (DNA): TGTGCCAGCAGCGTAGTGGGGGATACGCAGTATTTT.

As concerns this clone: Different DNA sequences within this sample yield the same CDR3. The CDR3 reads CASSMLGNTIYF. DNA of the CDR3: TGTGCCAGTAGTATGCTTGGAAACACCATATATTTT. The chain links TRBV19 to TRBJ1-3; no reliable D call. Trimming pared 3 bases from V and 3 bases from J, leaving 3 bases between. CDR3 length: 12 amino acids. Per germline, CDR1 LNHDA and CDR2 SQIVND (reference sequence).

This clone was detected a few times. The chain couples TRBV25-1 to TRBJ1-5; no clear D. The CDR3 totals 12 residues. CDR1 MGHDK and CDR2 SYGVNS come from the germline V gene. The V end was cut by 5 bases, the J end by 2 bases, with 4 bases between. The CDR3: CASSWGNQPQHF. CDR3 DNA: TGTGCCAGCAGTTGGGGCAATCAGCCCCAGCATTTT.

The genes are TRBV30 and TRBJ2-7; 7 bases fit TRBD1. The CDR3 sequence is 11 residues long. Germline loops: CDR1 GTSNPN, CDR2 SVGIG (reference sequence). Germline trimming cut 3 bases from V and 6 bases from J; bases unmatched to any gene: 2. The CDR3 DNA is TGTGCCTGGAGGTCAGGGGGCGAGCAGTACTTC. It encodes CAWRSGGEQYF.

This clone was observed a few times. The chain employs TRBV9 and TRBJ1-1; D is undetermined. V lost 0 bases to trimming and J lost 5 bases, with 8 bases between them. The CDR3 consists of 13 residues. Germline lookup yields CDR1 SGDLS and CDR2 YYNGEE. The chain's CDR3 is CASSVAALTEAFF. CDR3 DNA sequence: TGTGCCAGCAGCGTAGCGGCCTTGACTGAAGCTTTCTTT.

The chain links TRBV18 to TRBJ2-1, with D perhaps TRBD1 (6 bases). Germline assignment: CDR1 KGHSH and CDR2 LQKENI. Trimming took 6 bases from V and 3 from J, leaving 15 bases between them. The CDR3 runs to 15 residues. CDR3 DNA: TGTGCCAGCTCGCCTGACAGGACGGTCTACAATGAGCAGTTCTTC. Amino acids: CASSPDRTVYNEQFF.

This clone appeared a few times. The chain carries TRBV10-3 and TRBJ2-1, with TRBD2 matching 10 bases. The V gene end was trimmed by 5 bases and the J gene end by 6 bases; junction bases not matched to a gene: 7. The CDR3 is made up of 15 amino acids. The germline V gene has CDR1 ENHRY and CDR2 SYGVKD. The CDR3 protein is CAISTGTSASNEQFF. CDR3 in DNA: TGTGCCATCAGTACCGGGACTAGCGCGTCCAATGAGCAGTTCTTC.

This CDR3 is CAVSRGLSGNTIYF. The DNA of the CDR3 is TGTGCCGTAAGCCGAGGTCTATCCGGAAACACCATATATTTT. This chain connects TRBV19 to TRBJ1-3; no reliable D call. This CDR3 comprises 14 residues. Germline V lookup: CDR1 LNHDA, CDR2 SQIVND (reference sequence). V was cut by 11 bases and J by 4 bases, with 18 bases left in between.

Only one count was recorded for this clone. V and J are TRBV19 and TRBJ1-3; D gene unclear. Trimming shortened V by 3 bases and J by 0 bases, and 12 bases separated the two germline ends. The CDR3 totals 16 residues. Germline loops: CDR1 LNHDA, CDR2 SQIVND (reference sequence). CDR3 DNA: TGTGCCAGTAGTATCCTCCCGGGGTCCTCTGGAAACACCATATATTTT. This encodes CASSILPGSSGNTIYF. The full variable domain, completed using reference TRBV19 and TRBJ1-3, is DGGITQSPKYLFRKEGQNVTLSCEQNLNHDAMYWYRQDPGQGLRLIYYSQIVNDFQKGDIAEGYSVSREKKESFPLTVTSAQKNPTAFYLCASSILPGSSGNTIYFGEGSWLTVV.